Shown below are 13 T cell receptor beta chains from a single sample sequenced in a study of shared clonotypes between healthy human individuals. Terminally differentiated effector memory CD45RA+ cells were excluded by CCR7 positive selection of CD45RO-negative cells. Measured with immunoSEQ multiplex PCR; TCRdb has only the in-frame clones, and not every one. The table shows some 2 million clones, with about 94% occurring only once. The sequenced sample consisted of naive CD8+ T cells sorted from blood. These receptors came from a man younger than 35 in good health.

This chain joins TRBV5-1 and TRBJ1-2, with D unclear. CDR1 is SGHRS, CDR2 YFSETQ, per germline. The CDR3 contains 14 residues. The ends were cut back, 4 bases at V and 2 bases at J, with 12 bases in the middle. The CDR3 region has the DNA TGCGCCAGCAGCCCGGCGGCGGGGAACTATGGCTACACCTTC. This sequence encodes CASSPAAGNYGYTF.

About this clone: At the DNA level, this CDR3 is encoded by other sequences in the same sample as well. The V call is TRBV6-5, the J call TRBJ2-1, with 7 bases lining up with TRBD1. CDR1 MNHEY and CDR2 SVGAGI come from the germline V gene. The CDR3 spans 11 residues. V gave up 7 bases and J gave up 7 bases; unmatched junction bases: 1. The CDR3 nucleotides read TGTGCCAGCACAGGGGGAAATGAGCAGTTCTTC. Its translation: CASTGGNEQFF.

Turning to this clone: The sample carries other DNA sequences with the same CDR3. The chain recombines TRBV6-5 with TRBJ2-5; 8 bases map to TRBD1. V gave up 4 bases and J gave up 2 bases; unmatched junction bases: 3. This CDR3 region has 14 residues. Germline CDR1 is MNHEY and CDR2 is SVGAGI. The DNA of the CDR3 is TGTGCCAGCAGTTGGACAGGGCCTCAAGAGACCCAGTACTTC. This gives the protein CASSWTGPQETQYF.

Note on this clone: Other DNA variants within this sample encode the same CDR3. The chain joins TRBV19 to TRBJ2-7, with TRBD2 identical over 10 bases. This CDR3 contains 14 residues. J gave up 4 bases and V 4 bases, and 4 bases lay outside the gene matches. Germline-derived CDR1 and CDR2 are LNHDA and SQIVND (reference sequence). CDR3 sequence (DNA): TGTGCCAGTAGTACTGGACTAGCGGAGTACGAGCAGTACTTC. Its translation: CASSTGLAEYEQYF. Together with reference TRBV19 and TRBJ2-7, the CDR3 gives the full variable domain: DGGITQSPKYLFRKEGQNVTLSCEQNLNHDAMYWYRQDPGQGLRLIYYSQIVNDFQKGDIAEGYSVSREKKESFPLTVTSAQKNPTAFYLCASSTGLAEYEQYFGPGTRLTVT.

The rearrangement uses TRBV30 and TRBJ1-1; a weak D match, TRBD1 (6 bases). Trimming removed 0 bases from V and 6 bases from J, with 11 bases in between. The CDR3 is 13 residues long. Germline lookup yields CDR1 GTSNPN and CDR2 SVGIG (reference sequence). The CDR3 nucleotides read TGTGCCTGGAGTGTAGGGGGGTTGCCTGAAGCTTTCTTT. The encoded protein is CAWSVGGLPEAFF.

The chain is built from TRBV27 and TRBJ1-2; D is ambiguous. The V gene's germline CDR1 is MNHEY and CDR2 SMNVEV (reference sequence). The CDR3 spans 13 residues. Between the trimmed V and J ends, which lost 4 bases and 0 bases, there was a span of 6 bases. The DNA of the CDR3 is TGTGCCAGCAGTTCTGAGGCTAACTATGGCTACACCTTC. Its protein is CASSSEANYGYTF.

This chain connects TRBV6-5 to TRBJ2-2; the D is unclear. The germline V gene has CDR1 MNHEY and CDR2 SVGAGI. The CDR3 has 14 amino acids. The V end was cut by 5 bases, the J end by 3 bases, with 10 bases between. CDR3 residues: CASSADHDTGELFF. DNA of the CDR3: TGTGCCAGCAGTGCGGACCATGACACCGGGGAGCTGTTTTTT.

This CDR3 reads CASSLLSGTEAFF. The CDR3 DNA sequence: TGTGCCAGCAGTTTATTATCGGGCACTGAAGCTTTCTTT. The V and J genes are TRBV27 and TRBJ1-1; D is unresolved. Deletions cut 1 base from V and 4 bases from J, with 7 bases between. In germline, CDR1 is MNHEY, CDR2 SMNVEV (reference sequence). The CDR3 is made up of 13 amino acids.

The chain employs TRBV2 and TRBJ1-5, with TRBD1 identical over 7 bases. The CDR3 sequence is 13 residues long. V gave up 8 bases and J gave up 4 bases; unmatched junction bases: 5. Per the germline V gene, CDR1 is SNHLY and CDR2 is FYNNEI. For the CDR3, the DNA is TGTGCCAGCCAAGGACAGGAAAATCAGCCCCAGCATTTT. As protein: CASQGQENQPQHF.

This chain uses TRBV9 with TRBJ2-1; a weak D match, TRBD2 (6 bases). The CDR3 extends over 13 amino acids. Trimming left V 1 base short and J 15 bases short, with 17 bases between. From germline, CDR1 is SGDLS and CDR2 YYNGEE. The CDR3 sequence: CASSVSGTWAPFF. The CDR3 DNA is TGTGCCAGCAGCGTATCCGGGACTTGGGCCCCGTTCTTC.

Remarks on this clone: The sample holds other DNA sequences that translate to the same CDR3. The chain couples TRBV9 to TRBJ2-7; tentatively, D is TRBD1 or TRBD2 (7 bases each). The CDR3 is 14 residues long. Germline values: CDR1 SGDLS, CDR2 YYNGEE. V lost 0 bases, J lost 4 bases, and 11 bases lay in between. The CDR3 DNA reads TGTGCCAGCAGCGTAGCTCAGGGGGGGTACGAGCAGTACTTC. It specifies CASSVAQGGYEQYF. Combining the CDR3 with reference TRBV9 and TRBJ2-7 gives the whole variable domain DSGVTQTPKHLITATGQRVTLRCSPRSGDLSVYWYQQSLDQGLQFLIQYYNGEERAKGNILERFSAQQFPDLHSELNLSSLELGDSALYFCASSVAQGGYEQYFGPGTRLTVT.

This clone was seen a single time. V usage is TRBV25-1 and J usage is TRBJ1-1; tentative D call: TRBD1 (6 bases). This CDR3 has 11 amino acids. The V gene lost 7 bases and the J gene lost 6 bases, with 9 bases spanning the gap. Germline V CDR1 and CDR2: MGHDK, SYGVNS. The CDR3 DNA reads as TGTGCCAGCACAGGGGACTCTGAAGCTTTCTTT. It encodes CASTGDSEAFF.

This chain uses TRBV19 with TRBJ2-7; possible D gene TRBD2, 5 bases. There are 13 residues in the CDR3. Germline CDR1 is LNHDA and CDR2 is SQIVND (reference sequence). V lost 1 base and J lost 6, with 10 bases in between. CDR3 DNA sequence: TGTGCCAGTAGTATAGTTCCGGGGAGCGAGCAGTACTTC. Its protein product is CASSIVPGSEQYF.